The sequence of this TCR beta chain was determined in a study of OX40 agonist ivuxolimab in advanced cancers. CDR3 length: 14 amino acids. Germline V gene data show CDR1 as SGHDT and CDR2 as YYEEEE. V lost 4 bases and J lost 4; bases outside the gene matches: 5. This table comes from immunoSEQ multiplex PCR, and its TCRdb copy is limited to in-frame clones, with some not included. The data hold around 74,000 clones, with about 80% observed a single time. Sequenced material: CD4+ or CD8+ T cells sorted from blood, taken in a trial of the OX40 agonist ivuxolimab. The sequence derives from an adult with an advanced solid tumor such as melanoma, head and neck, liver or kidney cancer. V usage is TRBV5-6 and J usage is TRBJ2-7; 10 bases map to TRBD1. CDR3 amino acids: CASSHRTGGYEQYF. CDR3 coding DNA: TGTGCCAGCAGCCATAGGACAGGGGGGTACGAGCAGTACTTC.